This TCR beta chain is from a study of spatial heterogeneity in lung cancer. Described time point: sample taken at primary tumor resection. Samples came from some 71 TRACERx patients with untreated early-stage lung cancer. Whole RNA obtained from tumor, nontumor lung or frozen PBMC underwent sequencing without sorting. Overall study findings and caveats: Mutation tallies in tumors tracked expanded intratumoral alpha and beta TCR counts. Ubiquitous and regional nonsynonymous mutations were tracked by counts of ubiquitous and regional expanded TCRs, respectively.

This clonotype was picked up many times. What it binds is unknown. Each TCR cDNA molecule bore a unique molecular identifier. From the 5' RACE reads, TCRdb called clonotypes with MiXCR, one entry per CDR3 protein. There are 2,900 or so distinct CDR3 sequences in the sample; approximately 15% occur only once, and about 7% lies in the top ten. Looked up from germline, CDR1 is DFQATT and CDR2 is SNEGSKA (reference sequence). V lost 0 bases to trimming and J lost 7 bases, with 12 bases between them. The CDR3 loop spans 14 amino acids. Sequences were derived from lung tumor tissue, sampled at surgery. The receptor's source is a female donor with early-stage non-small cell lung cancer. This sequence joins TRBV20-1 and TRBJ2-2; D is possibly TRBD1 or TRBD2 (6 bases each). CDR3 in amino acids: CSAREGGFDGELFF. In DNA, the CDR3 is TGCAGTGCTAGAGAGGGGGGCTTCGACGGGGAGCTGTTTTTT.